The clone carrying this TCR beta chain was seen at least ten times. Its antigen remains unknown. This sample is part of a study of neurological immune-mediated disorders. Whole-study findings and limits: On phylogenetic grouping, the repertoires of 18 of 34 multiple sclerosis patients fell within one related-CDR3 cluster, constituting a possible signature.

TCRdb reprocessed the 5' RACE reads with MiXCR, giving one entry per CDR3 protein. This table has some 87,000 distinct CDR3 sequences, 5.8% appearing once. V lost 5 bases and J 4 bases, leaving 2 bases between the germline ends. The germline gives CDR1 WSHSY, CDR2 SAAADI. The CDR3 has 11 residues. This sample's time point: longitudinal time-point 2. V usage is TRBV10-2 and J usage is TRBJ2-2; no definite D call. Sequencing used PBMCs. This clonotype was obtained from a woman aged 55-69 years with multiple sclerosis. The CDR3 is CASSITGELFF. The CDR3 DNA sequence: TGCGCCAGCAGTATCACCGGGGAGCTGTTTTTT.